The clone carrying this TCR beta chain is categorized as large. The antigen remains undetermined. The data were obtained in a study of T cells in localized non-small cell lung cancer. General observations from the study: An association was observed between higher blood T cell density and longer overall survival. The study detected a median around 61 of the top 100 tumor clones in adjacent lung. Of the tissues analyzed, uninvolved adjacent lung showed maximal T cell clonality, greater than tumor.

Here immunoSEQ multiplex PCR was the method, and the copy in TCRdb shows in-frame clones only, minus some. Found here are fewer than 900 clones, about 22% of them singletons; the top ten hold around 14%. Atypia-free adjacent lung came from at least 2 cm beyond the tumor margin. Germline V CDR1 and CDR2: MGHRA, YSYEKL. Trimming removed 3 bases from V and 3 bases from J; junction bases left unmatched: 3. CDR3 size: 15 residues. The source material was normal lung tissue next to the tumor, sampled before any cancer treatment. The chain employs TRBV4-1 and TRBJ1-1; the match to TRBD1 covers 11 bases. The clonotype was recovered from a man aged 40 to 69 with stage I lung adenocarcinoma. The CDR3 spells CASSHSGQGDTEAFF. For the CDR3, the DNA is TGCGCCAGCAGCCATTCGGGACAGGGGGACACTGAAGCTTTCTTT.